This T cell receptor (beta chain) was obtained from a study of shared clonotypes between healthy human individuals. Researchers sequenced unsorted PBMC DNA using ten immunoSEQ deep assay plates. Sequencing used immunoSEQ multiplex PCR; TCRdb keeps in-frame clones, though not all of them. The sample holds 490,000 or so clones, 79% seen once. Comments on this clone: Its cognate antigen is unknown.

Germline V lookup: CDR1 SGHNT, CDR2 YYREEE (reference sequence). The CDR3 totals 14 residues. The ends lost 4 bases at V and 3 bases at J; junction bases unmatched: 3. Study conclusions and caveats: Sampling involved blood alone; tissue repertoires likely differ.

Nashville, Tennessee was home to all donors, who were Caucasian adults. The receptor was isolated from a woman aged 35 to 49 in good health. Some clones in this sample may be carry-over from other donors' samples. The rearrangement joins TRBV5-4 to TRBJ1-5; 8 bases align to TRBD1. The sample was PBMCs. CDR3 region: CASSRTGSNQPQHF. Here the CDR3 DNA reads TGTGCCAGCAGCCGGACAGGGTCCAATCAGCCCCAGCATTTT.